These 27 T cell receptor beta chains came from one sample sequenced in a study of blood T cell repertoires in COVID-19. Only in-frame clones appear in the TCRdb table, and some are missing; sequencing was by immunoSEQ multiplex PCR. The sample has 85,000 to 100,000 clones, 80% to 90% seen once. Sequencing was done on a sample of peripheral blood. The receptors stem from a man aged 45 to 65 with COVID-19, enrolled during active disease.

This clone was counted only a few times. V usage is TRBV7-9 and J usage is TRBJ2-2, with TRBD1 as a possible D gene (5 bases). This CDR3 has 14 residues. Trimming took off 1 base at V and 5 bases at J, with 8 bases between the two ends. Germline V gene sequence: CDR1 SEHNR, CDR2 FQNEAQ (reference sequence). CDR3 protein: CASSLGGQTGELFF. DNA for the CDR3: TGTGCCAGCAGCTTAGGTGGACAAACCGGGGAGCTGTTTTTT.

The genes are TRBV5-4 and TRBJ1-6; D is uncertain. The germline CDR1 and CDR2 sequences are SGHNT and YYREEE (reference sequence). V lost 2 bases to trimming and J lost 6 bases, with 9 bases between them. CDR3 length: 14 amino acids. CDR3 sequence (DNA): TGTGCCAGCAGCTTACCACACGTTAATTCACCCCTCCACTTT. This sequence encodes CASSLPHVNSPLHF.

The chain carries TRBV5-1 and TRBJ1-5; 8 bases are shared with TRBD1. With V trimmed by 3 bases and J by 4 bases, 9 bases remained unmatched. The CDR3 loop spans 16 amino acids. Germline CDR1 and CDR2: SGHRS and YFSETQ. The CDR3 bases are TGCGCCAGCAGCTCCCGGCCCGACAGGGGAAATCAGCCCCAGCATTTT. Translated: CASSSRPDRGNQPQHF.

V is TRBV2 and J is TRBJ1-1, with 10 positions matching TRBD1. The CDR3 covers 14 residues. The V segment lost 4 bases and the J segment 4 bases; nucleotides outside the gene matches: 3. The germline CDR1 and CDR2 sequences are SNHLY and FYNNEI. The CDR3 loop is CASSGQGAPTEAFF. The CDR3, as DNA: TGTGCCAGCAGTGGACAGGGGGCGCCCACTGAAGCTTTCTTT.

This CDR3 is CASSILHEQYF. The CDR3 DNA sequence: TGTGCCAGCAGTATCCTCCACGAGCAGTACTTC. J is TRBJ2-7 and V is TRBV21-1; the table calls TRBD2, which could not be checked here. TRBV21-1 is an annotated pseudogene. This CDR3 is built from 11 residues.

V usage is TRBV18 and J usage is TRBJ1-1, with 7 bases matching TRBD1. From germline, CDR1 is KGHSH and CDR2 LQKENI. V lost 0 bases to trimming and J lost 4 bases; unmatched junction nucleotides: 11. CDR3 length: 17 amino acids. The CDR3 DNA reads as TGTGCCAGCTCACCACCGGGTCGCAGGGGGACGGGCACTGAAGCTTTCTTT. This translates into CASSPPGRRGTGTEAFF.

The chain combines TRBV4-1 with TRBJ1-5; 7 positions agree with TRBD1. Looked up from germline, CDR1 is MGHRA and CDR2 is YSYEKL. The length of the CDR3 is 15 residues. Losses at the gene ends were 4 bases for V and 3 bases for J; bases not matched to a gene: 6. CDR3 loop: CASSLRQGLNQPQHF. The CDR3 bases are TGCGCCAGCAGCCTCAGACAGGGACTCAATCAGCCCCAGCATTTT.

As to this clone: Other DNA sequences in this sample translate to the same CDR3. This chain joins TRBV5-1 and TRBJ2-2, with D possibly being TRBD1 (6 bases). This CDR3 is built from 15 residues. Per germline, CDR1 SGHRS and CDR2 YFSETQ. Trimming shortened V by 4 bases and J by 2 bases, and 12 bases separated the two germline ends. CDR3 bases: TGCGCCAGCAGCCTCCGACAGGATAACACCGGGGAGCTGTTTTTT. Encoded protein: CASSLRQDNTGELFF.

The chain employs TRBV30 and TRBJ2-3, with D perhaps TRBD1 (6 bases). Germline CDR1 is GTSNPN and CDR2 is SVGIG (reference sequence). The CDR3 extends over 15 amino acids. V lost 0 bases, J lost 3 bases, and 13 bases lay in between. CDR3 DNA sequence: TGTGCCTGGAGTGTATGGACGGGGACAACAGATACGCAGTATTTT. It yields the protein CAWSVWTGTTDTQYF.

The chain links TRBV7-9 to TRBJ1-6; D is perhaps TRBD1 (6 bases). CDR3 length: 16 amino acids. From germline, CDR1 is SEHNR and CDR2 FQNEAQ (reference sequence). V lost 5 bases and J 10 bases, leaving 21 bases between the germline ends. CDR3 in amino acids: CASSPWYGVQGSPLHF. The CDR3 region has the DNA TGTGCCAGCAGCCCTTGGTATGGGGTACAGGGATCACCCCTCCACTTT.

The V gene is TRBV12-3 or TRBV12-4, the J gene TRBJ1-1; tentative D call: TRBD1 (5 bases). V lost 2 bases and J lost 11, with 15 bases in between. The CDR3 totals 13 residues. The DNA for the CDR3 is TGTGCCAGCAGTTTACCTACAGGAGTTGGGGCTTTCTTT. Translating it yields CASSLPTGVGAFF.

V usage is TRBV24-1 and J usage is TRBJ1-6; D ambiguous. The CDR3 consists of 13 residues. CDR1 is KGHDR and CDR2 is SFDVKD in the germline V gene. Between the trimmed V and J ends, which lost 6 bases and 4 bases, there was a span of 6 bases. The CDR3 region has the DNA TGTGCCACCAGTAGCAGGTATAATTCACCCCTCCACTTT. It is translated as CATSSRYNSPLHF.

This clone has a handful of counts. The V gene is TRBV3-1 (or the pseudogene TRBV3-2), the J gene TRBJ1-6; no definite D call. CDR3 length: 20 amino acids. Germline loops: CDR1 LGHDT, CDR2 YNNKEL (reference sequence). V was clipped by 1 base and J by 1 base, with 20 bases between them. The CDR3: CASSQGYLVGSSSYNSPLHF. DNA of the CDR3: TGTGCCAGCAGCCAAGGGTACCTAGTGGGTTCTTCTTCCTATAATTCACCCCTCCACTTT.

This chain joins TRBV7-9 and TRBJ1-1; D might be TRBD1 (6 bases). Germline V lookup: CDR1 SEHNR, CDR2 FQNEAQ (reference sequence). V lost 5 bases, J lost 8 bases, and 9 bases lay in between. CDR3 length: 11 residues. This CDR3 is CASSLDREAFF. In nucleotides, the CDR3 is TGTGCCAGCAGCCTTGACAGGGAAGCTTTCTTT.

The chain's CDR3 is CASSLGTNTGELFF. The CDR3 DNA follows: TGTGCCAGCAGTTTGGGCACGAACACCGGGGAGCTGTTTTTT. This chain joins TRBV6-5 and TRBJ2-2, with D unresolved. This CDR3 is 14 amino acids long. Germline CDR1 and CDR2: MNHEY and SVGAGI. With 4 bases removed from V and 0 bases from J, the gap between germline ends came to 6 bases.

J is TRBJ2-2 and V is TRBV11-1; D is unresolved. CDR1 and CDR2 (germline): SGHAT, FQDESV (reference sequence). Trimming removed 5 bases from V and 0 bases from J, with 10 bases in between. The CDR3 loop spans 15 amino acids. This CDR3 is CASSRPTSNTGELFF. DNA of the CDR3: TGTGCCAGCAGCCGCCCGACATCGAACACCGGGGAGCTGTTTTTT.

CDR3 sequence reads: CASSLGAGIQETQYF. The CDR3 nucleotides are TGTGCCAGCAGCTTAGGGGCAGGGATCCAAGAGACCCAGTACTTC. The chain joins TRBV7-9 to TRBJ2-5, with D tentatively TRBD1 (5 bases). Germline V gene sequence: CDR1 SEHNR, CDR2 FQNEAQ (reference sequence). With 1 base removed from V and 1 base from J, the gap between germline ends came to 10 bases. The CDR3 has 15 residues.

The rearrangement uses TRBV10-3 and TRBJ1-5; D is unresolved. The CDR3 runs 16 residues. Germline CDR1 reads ENHRY; CDR2 reads SYGVKD. Trimming took 3 bases from V and 3 from J, leaving 15 bases between them. The CDR3, as DNA: TGTGCCATCAGTGAAGGCCGGACTTCAACCAATCAGCCCCAGCATTTT. Translating gives CAISEGRTSTNQPQHF.

This chain links TRBV19 with TRBJ1-6; D is uncertain. There are 15 residues in the CDR3. The V gene's germline CDR1 is LNHDA and CDR2 SQIVND (reference sequence). Deletions cut 6 bases from V and 7 bases from J, with 16 bases between. CDR3 region: CASSPSRSGNSPLHF. CDR3 sequence (DNA): TGTGCCAGTAGCCCGAGCCGGTCCGGGAATTCACCCCTCCACTTT.

V is TRBV30 and J is TRBJ1-1; 10 positions match TRBD1. This CDR3 is 18 amino acids long. V was pared by 2 bases and J by 6 bases, with 18 bases of the junction left unmatched. The germline CDR1 and CDR2 sequences are GTSNPN and SVGIG (reference sequence). Here the CDR3 reads CAWSTRDRGTKTPSEAFF. The CDR3 nucleotides are TGTGCCTGGAGTACACGGGACAGGGGTACCAAGACCCCTTCTGAAGCTTTCTTT.

This sequence joins TRBV11-3 and TRBJ2-7, with D possibly TRBD1 on 6 matching bases. This CDR3 has 13 residues. V was cut by 0 bases and J by 3 bases, with 6 bases left in between. Germline V gene lookup returns CDR1 SGHNT and CDR2 YENEEA. This CDR3 reads CASSLDRGYEQYF. The CDR3 DNA follows: TGTGCCAGCAGCTTAGACAGGGGCTACGAGCAGTACTTC. Drawing the rest from reference TRBV11-3 and TRBJ2-7, the complete variable domain is EAGVVQSPRYKIIEKKQPVAFWCNPISGHNTLYWYLQNLGQGPELLIRYENEEAVDDSQLPKDRFSAERLKGVDSTLKIQPAELGDSAVYLCASSLDRGYEQYFGPGTRLTVT.

This chain joins TRBV7-3 and TRBJ1-5; tentative D call: TRBD1 (6 bases). The CDR3 is 15 amino acids. V lost 5 bases and J lost 1, with 12 bases in between. The germline V gene encodes CDR1 SGHTA and CDR2 FQGTGA. The chain's CDR3 is CASSDLTGSNQPQHF. The CDR3 coding sequence is TGTGCCAGCAGCGATCTGACAGGAAGCAATCAGCCCCAGCATTTT.

J is TRBJ2-1 and V is TRBV3-1 (or the pseudogene TRBV3-2); 8 positions agree with TRBD1. Germline lookup yields CDR1 LGHDT and CDR2 YNNKEL (reference sequence). V shed 2 bases, J shed 6 bases, and the junction held 0 bases outside the gene matches. CDR3 length: 13 residues. CDR3 in DNA: TGTGCCAGCAGCCAACAGGGGGCCAATGAGCAGTTCTTC. Translated: CASSQQGANEQFF.

The genes are TRBV5-4 and TRBJ1-6; tentative D call: TRBD1 (6 bases). This CDR3 has 18 amino acids. Trimming stripped 3 bases from V and 5 bases from J, with 21 bases between. CDR1 and CDR2 from the germline V gene are SGHNT and YYREEE (reference sequence). In DNA, the CDR3 is TGTGCCAGCAGCTGGGGGCCCTCGCTGGGGACGCATAATTCACCCCTCCACTTT. Residues: CASSWGPSLGTHNSPLHF.

The rearrangement links TRBV25-1 to TRBJ2-3; 8 bases are shared with TRBD2. The CDR3 has 15 amino acids. V dropped 4 bases and J dropped 5; count of bases not matched to a gene: 8. Germline CDR1 MGHDK, CDR2 SYGVNS. The CDR3 sequence: CASSVQRGRGDTQYF. In DNA form, the CDR3 reads TGTGCCAGCAGTGTGCAGCGGGGGCGTGGAGATACGCAGTATTTT.

The chain uses TRBV5-1 and TRBJ2-7; 7 bases are shared with TRBD1. The length of the CDR3 is 13 residues. V lost 9 bases, J lost 1 base, and 7 bases stayed unmatched. The germline gives CDR1 SGHRS, CDR2 YFSETQ. CDR3 DNA sequence: TGCGCCACCCGACAGGGACCTTCCTACGAGCAGTACTTC. Its translation is CATRQGPSYEQYF.

The V and J genes are TRBV18 and TRBJ2-3; 7 bases are a match to TRBD1. Germline V gene lookup returns CDR1 KGHSH and CDR2 LQKENI. This CDR3 has 14 amino acids. Trimming at V came to 3 bases and at J to 0 bases, leaving 0 bases not matched to a gene. The CDR3 loop reads CASSPDRSTDTQYF. CDR3 sequence (DNA): TGTGCCAGCTCACCGGACAGGAGCACAGATACGCAGTATTTT. Full variable domain (rest looked up from reference TRBV18 and TRBJ2-3): NAGVMQNPRHLVRRRGQEARLRCSPMKGHSHVYWYRQLPEEGLKFMVYLQKENIIDESGMPKERFSAEFPKEGPSILRIQQVVRGDSAAYFCASSPDRSTDTQYFGPGTRLTVL.